The 25 T cell receptor beta chains below were found in one sample sequenced in a study of TIL therapy for anti-PD-1-resistant metastatic lung cancer. Sample time point: pre-treatment sample, taken before nivolumab and TIL therapy. Sequencing used immunoSEQ v3. Sequenced by immunoSEQ multiplex PCR; TCRdb stores in-frame clones only, minus some. Seen here are 45,000 to 75,000 clones, under 75% observed once, and the top ten hold approximately 7%. The specimen comprised blood, sampled at baseline. The receptors shown here come from a person aged 25 to 80 with non-small cell lung cancer.

The chain recombines TRBV27 with TRBJ2-1; D may match TRBD1 or TRBD2 (6 bases each). Germline CDR1 and CDR2: MNHEY and SMNVEV (reference sequence). The CDR3 extends over 14 amino acids. The V end lost 8 bases, the J end lost 5 bases, and 16 bases lay between the germline ends. CDR3 bases: TGTGCCAGCGACCCCGGGGGCCTGAACAATGAGCAGTTCTTC. It codes for CASDPGGLNNEQFF.

J is TRBJ2-1 and V is TRBV4-1; D remains unclear. Per the germline V gene, CDR1 is MGHRA and CDR2 is YSYEKL. Trimming pared 6 bases from V and 12 bases from J, leaving 9 bases between. The CDR3 contains 10 residues. CDR3 loop: CASRRVWQFF. CDR3 in DNA: TGCGCCAGCAGAAGGGTGTGGCAGTTCTTC.

The CDR3 nucleotides read TGCGCCAGCAGCTTGGTTGGAACCTACGAGCAGTACTTC. It yields the protein CASSLVGTYEQYF. The chain joins TRBV5-1 to TRBJ2-7; D not resolved. The V gene's germline CDR1 is SGHRS and CDR2 YFSETQ. The CDR3 consists of 13 residues. Trimming cost V 0 bases and J 2 bases, with 6 bases left between them.

In its sample, this clone was seen once. The rearrangement joins TRBV28 to TRBJ1-1, with D perhaps matching TRBD1 (6 bases). The CDR3 sequence is 16 residues long. Between the trimmed V and J ends, which lost 5 bases and 1 base, there was a span of 17 bases. Germline V gene lookup returns CDR1 MDHEN and CDR2 SYDVKM. The CDR3 protein is CASSPTSSDRNTEAFF. In DNA form, the CDR3 reads TGTGCCAGCAGTCCCACATCTTCGGACAGGAACACTGAAGCTTTCTTT.

This clone was observed a few times. The chain couples TRBV4-1 to TRBJ1-2; D is undetermined. The germline V and J ends were trimmed by 2 bases and 0 bases, with 13 bases remaining between them. The V gene's germline CDR1 is MGHRA and CDR2 YSYEKL. The CDR3 is 16 amino acids. The CDR3 is CASSQSRAEANYGYTF. The CDR3, as DNA: TGCGCCAGCAGCCAATCAAGGGCTGAAGCTAACTATGGCTACACCTTC.

V is TRBV5-1 and J is TRBJ1-1; D not certain. In germline, CDR1 is SGHRS, CDR2 YFSETQ. The CDR3 is 13 amino acids. V was trimmed by 4 bases and J by 4 bases, leaving 11 bases between them. In DNA, the CDR3 is TGCGCCAGCAGCCCACCCCGAGCCACTGAAGCTTTCTTT. Encoded protein: CASSPPRATEAFF.

This sequence joins TRBV5-1 and TRBJ2-5, with 14 bases that match TRBD2. Germline loops: CDR1 SGHRS, CDR2 YFSETQ. This CDR3 region has 17 residues. Trimming cost V 1 base and J 4 bases; bases outside gene matches: 6. The CDR3 DNA reads as TGCGCCAGCAGCTTGTCGGGACTAGCGGGAGAGGTAGAGACCCAGTACTTC. This gives the protein CASSLSGLAGEVETQYF.

CDR3 nucleotides: TGTGCCAGCAGCTTGGATCCGGCCGCAACGAGCTTGGATGGCTACACCTTC. It translates to CASSLDPAATSLDGYTF. The chain links TRBV5-5 to TRBJ1-2; D remains ambiguous. The ends were cut back, 0 bases at V and 6 bases at J, with 21 bases in the middle. The CDR3 is made up of 17 amino acids. Germline loops: CDR1 SGHKS, CDR2 YYEKEE (reference sequence).

The chain carries TRBV5-4 and TRBJ2-5; 9 bases map to TRBD1. The CDR3 has 14 residues. Germline CDR1 is SGHNT and CDR2 is YYREEE (reference sequence). V was pared by 5 bases and J by 1 base, with 3 bases of the junction left unmatched. CDR3 loop: CASRRDRAQETQYF. The CDR3 DNA reads as TGTGCCAGCAGAAGGGACAGGGCCCAAGAGACCCAGTACTTC.

The chain has TRBV6-5 and TRBJ1-1; possibly TRBD1 for D (6 bases). The CDR3 consists of 14 residues. V lost 1 base to trimming and J lost 0 bases, with 6 bases between them. CDR1 MNHEY and CDR2 SVGAGI come from the germline V gene. The CDR3 region has the DNA TGTGCCAGCAGTTACTGGGGGCTGAACACTGAAGCTTTCTTT. As protein: CASSYWGLNTEAFF.

This chain's CDR3 is CASSLSMREQFF. Written as DNA, the CDR3 is TGCGCCAGCAGCTTGTCGATGCGGGAACAGTTCTTC. The chain has TRBV5-1 and TRBJ2-1; possibly TRBD2 for D (6 bases). The germline V gene encodes CDR1 SGHRS and CDR2 YFSETQ. V was cut by 1 base and J by 13 bases, with 12 bases left in between. The CDR3 has 12 amino acids.

J is TRBJ2-2 and V is TRBV28; 11 bases map to TRBD2. The CDR3 extends over 15 amino acids. Germline V gene data show CDR1 as MDHEN and CDR2 as SYDVKM. V shed 2 bases and J 5 bases; nucleotides not matched to a gene: 1. The CDR3 DNA is TGTGCCAGCAGTTTAGGGACTAGCGGAACCGGGGAGCTGTTTTTT. Translating it yields CASSLGTSGTGELFF.

V and J are TRBV11-2 and TRBJ2-7; tentatively, D is TRBD2 (5 bases). With 3 bases removed from V and 2 bases from J, the gap between germline ends came to 14 bases. This CDR3 spans 15 amino acids. Germline values: CDR1 SGHAT, CDR2 FQNNGV. This chain's CDR3 is CASSLGDGETYEQYF. In nucleotides, the CDR3 is TGTGCCAGCAGCTTGGGAGACGGCGAGACCTACGAGCAGTACTTC.

This clone was counted only a few times. The chain is built from TRBV6-6 and TRBJ1-4; D may be TRBD1 (5 bases). The V gene's germline CDR1 is MNHNY and CDR2 SVGAGI (reference sequence). V lost 6 bases and J 4 bases, leaving 6 bases between the germline ends. This CDR3 has 12 amino acids. The CDR3 DNA sequence: TGTGCCAGCAGGGACATTAATGAAAAACTGTTTTTT. Amino acids: CASRDINEKLFF.

This clone has more than one count but fewer than ten. The CDR3 DNA is TGTGCCAGCAGCACAACAGGGCGACGGGACACTGAAGCTTTCTTT. Translating gives CASSTTGRRDTEAFF. The rearrangement joins TRBV9 to TRBJ1-1, with TRBD1 as a possible D gene (6 bases). The V end was cut by 4 bases, the J end by 3 bases, with 16 bases between. This CDR3 contains 15 residues. Looked up from germline, CDR1 is SGDLS and CDR2 is YYNGEE.

This chain connects TRBV29-1 to TRBJ2-7; possibly TRBD1 for D (6 bases). V dropped 4 bases and J dropped 3 bases, with 10 bases sitting between them. The CDR3 extends over 12 amino acids. Germline assignment: CDR1 SQVTM and CDR2 ANQGSEA. For the CDR3, the DNA is TGCAGCGTTGTAGGCAGGGGCTACGAGCAGTACTTC. Translating it yields CSVVGRGYEQYF.

This rearrangement joins TRBV29-1 to TRBJ2-7, with 9 nucleotides matching TRBD1. This CDR3 has 13 residues. J gave up 4 bases and V 4 bases, and 5 bases lay outside the gene matches. CDR1 SQVTM and CDR2 ANQGSEA come from the germline V gene. The chain's CDR3 is CSVVGTGRYEQYF. As DNA, the CDR3 is TGCAGCGTTGTTGGGACAGGGAGATACGAGCAGTACTTC.

The V call is TRBV6-6, the J call TRBJ2-7, with a tentative D call TRBD2 (5 bases). This CDR3 comprises 14 residues. CDR1 is MNHNY and CDR2 is SVGAGI in the germline V gene (reference sequence). The ends were cut back, 6 bases at V and 6 bases at J, with 18 bases in the middle. CDR3 sequence: CASSLTGMGSEQYF. The CDR3 DNA reads as TGTGCCAGCAGCCTGACGGGGATGGGCTCCGAGCAGTACTTC.

The chain has TRBV5-1 and TRBJ1-1; no clear D. The CDR3 runs 14 residues. With 0 bases removed from V and 5 bases from J, the gap between germline ends came to 11 bases. Germline assignment: CDR1 SGHRS and CDR2 YFSETQ. CDR3 in DNA: TGCGCCAGCAGCTTGGGGGGAGGGTGGACTGAAGCTTTCTTT. Translated: CASSLGGGWTEAFF.

The chain combines TRBV19 with TRBJ1-4; 12 bases are a match to TRBD1. V dropped 4 bases and J dropped 7; count of bases not matched to a gene: 13. This CDR3 is built from 18 residues. Per germline, CDR1 LNHDA and CDR2 SQIVND (reference sequence). In nucleotides, the CDR3 is TGTGCCAGTAGTACCCCCCGGGACAGGGGGCGCCCAGGTGAAAAACTGTTTTTT. Its protein product is CASSTPRDRGRPGEKLFF.

The chain recombines TRBV12-5 with TRBJ1-1; a weak D match, TRBD1 (6 bases). This CDR3 is built from 15 residues. Germline V gene data show CDR1 as LGHNT and CDR2 as FRNRAP. V was trimmed by 0 bases and J by 5 bases, leaving 13 bases between them. In nucleotides, the CDR3 is TGTGCTAGTGGTTTGGTAAGGGGGGGTCGTACTGAAGCTTTCTTT. It specifies CASGLVRGGRTEAFF.

This chain links TRBV6-4 with TRBJ2-7; TRBD2 matches 8 bases. V gave up 4 bases and J gave up 3 bases; unmatched junction bases: 17. The CDR3 loop spans 18 amino acids. Germline V gives CDR1 MRHNA, CDR2 SNTAGT. CDR3 in DNA: TGTGCCAGCAGTGTCACTCGGGCGGGGGGTCCTGAGAGCTACGAGCAGTACTTC. Its protein product is CASSVTRAGGPESYEQYF.

The J gene is TRBJ2-7, the V gene TRBV9, with D perhaps matching TRBD1 or TRBD2 (5 bases each). The CDR3 length is 14 residues. Germline V gene data show CDR1 as SGDLS and CDR2 as YYNGEE. Trimming removed 0 bases at V and 0 bases at J, with 7 bases between. In nucleotides, the CDR3 is TGTGCCAGCAGCGTAGGGGACGACTCCTACGAGCAGTACTTC. Protein: CASSVGDDSYEQYF.

This chain uses TRBV7-9 with TRBJ2-1; 12 bases align to TRBD2. V trimming: 3 bases; J trimming: 7 bases; junction bases outside the gene matches: 4. This CDR3 has 15 residues. Germline values: CDR1 SEHNR, CDR2 FQNEAQ (reference sequence). The CDR3 DNA is TGTGCCAGCAGCTTGGGACTAGCGGGCCAAAATGAGCAGTTCTTC. Its translation: CASSLGLAGQNEQFF.

V and J are TRBV7-8 and TRBJ2-7; 11 nucleotides agree with TRBD2. The CDR3 is made up of 16 amino acids. Germline CDR1 reads SGHVS; CDR2 reads FQNEAQ. The V gene end was trimmed by 6 bases and the J gene end by 5 bases; junction bases not matched to a gene: 12. For the CDR3, the DNA is TGTGCCAGCAGTAAATTTATAGCGGGAGGGCCTCACGAGCAGTACTTC. Translating gives CASSKFIAGGPHEQYF. The whole variable domain, filled in from reference TRBV7-8 and TRBJ2-7, reads GAGVSQSPRYKVAKRGQDVALRCDPISGHVSLFWYQQALGQGPEFLTYFQNEAQLDKSGLPSDRFFAERPEGSVSTLKIQRTQQEDSAVYLCASSKFIAGGPHEQYFGPGTRLTVT.